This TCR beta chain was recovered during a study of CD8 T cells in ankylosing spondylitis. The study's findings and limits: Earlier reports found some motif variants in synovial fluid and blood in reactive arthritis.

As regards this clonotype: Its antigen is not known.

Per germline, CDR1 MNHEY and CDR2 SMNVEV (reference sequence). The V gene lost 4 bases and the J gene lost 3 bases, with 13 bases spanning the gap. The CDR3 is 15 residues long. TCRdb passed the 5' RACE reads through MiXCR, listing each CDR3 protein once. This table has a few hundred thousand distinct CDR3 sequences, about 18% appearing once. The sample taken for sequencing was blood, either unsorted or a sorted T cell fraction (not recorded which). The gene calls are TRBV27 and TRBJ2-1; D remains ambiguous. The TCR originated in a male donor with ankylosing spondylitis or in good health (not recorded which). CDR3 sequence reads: CASSYGVPDYNEQFF. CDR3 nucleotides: TGTGCCAGCAGTTATGGCGTGCCAGACTACAATGAGCAGTTCTTC.